The TCR beta chain under discussion was sequenced for a study of PD-L1 blockade in urothelial cancer. Whole-study context: Patients went on atezolizumab in about 2014, receiving 1,200 mg intravenously every 3 weeks.

Each PCR had synthetic TCR analog templates added to it as a spike-in. This table comes from immunoSEQ multiplex PCR, and its TCRdb copy is limited to in-frame clones, with some not included. Here the sample spans around 47,000 clones, roughly four fifths being singletons. This clone has only one observation. Trimming shortened V by 6 bases and J by 3 bases, and 12 bases separated the two germline ends. CDR1 and CDR2 (germline): MNHNS, SASEGT. This CDR3 is built from 13 residues. The time point was: peripheral blood 6 weeks after treatment start. Patients had locally advanced or metastatic urothelial carcinoma.

V usage is TRBV6-1 and J usage is TRBJ2-7; a possible D gene is TRBD2 (5 bases). The specimen was PBMCs, collected around atezolizumab (anti-PD-L1) treatment. This TCR was recovered from a man aged 60-69 years with urothelial cancer. The CDR3 sequence is CASRRSEVYEQYF. As DNA, the CDR3 is TGTGCCAGCAGACGTAGCGAAGTCTACGAGCAGTACTTC.